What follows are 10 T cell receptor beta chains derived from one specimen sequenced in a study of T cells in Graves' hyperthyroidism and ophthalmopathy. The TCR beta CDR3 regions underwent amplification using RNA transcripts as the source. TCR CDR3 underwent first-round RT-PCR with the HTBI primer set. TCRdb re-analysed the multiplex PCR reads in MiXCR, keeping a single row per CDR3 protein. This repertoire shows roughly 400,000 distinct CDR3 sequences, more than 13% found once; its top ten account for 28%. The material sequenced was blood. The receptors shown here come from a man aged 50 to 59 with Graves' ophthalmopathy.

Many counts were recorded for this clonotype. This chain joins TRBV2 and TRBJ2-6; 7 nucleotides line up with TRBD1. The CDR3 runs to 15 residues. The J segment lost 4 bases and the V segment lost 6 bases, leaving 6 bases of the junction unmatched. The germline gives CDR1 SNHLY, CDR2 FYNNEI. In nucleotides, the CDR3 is TGTGCCAGCAGCCCGGACAGGACAGGGGCCAACGTCCTGACTTTC. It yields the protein CASSPDRTGANVLTF.

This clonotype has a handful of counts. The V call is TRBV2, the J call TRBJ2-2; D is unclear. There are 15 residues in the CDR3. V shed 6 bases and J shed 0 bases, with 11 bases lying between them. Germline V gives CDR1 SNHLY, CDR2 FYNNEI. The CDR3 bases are TGTGCCAGCAGGGGCCGAAGCGCGAACACCGGGGAGCTGTTTTTT. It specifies CASRGRSANTGELFF.

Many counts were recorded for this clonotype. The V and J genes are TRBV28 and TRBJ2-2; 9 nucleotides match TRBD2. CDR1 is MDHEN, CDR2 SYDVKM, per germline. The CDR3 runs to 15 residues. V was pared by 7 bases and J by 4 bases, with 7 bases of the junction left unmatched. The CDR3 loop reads CASTLSGSGTGELFF. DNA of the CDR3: TGTGCCAGCACCCTTAGCGGGAGCGGCACCGGGGAGCTGTTTTTT.

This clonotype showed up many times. The CDR3 protein is CSARSLAGVWEQYF. CDR3 sequence (DNA): TGCAGTGCTAGGAGCCTAGCGGGAGTCTGGGAGCAGTACTTC. The chain joins TRBV20-1 to TRBJ2-7, with TRBD2 matching over 10 bases. The CDR3 length is 14 residues. With 3 bases clipped from V and 7 bases from J, the junction kept 9 bases outside the gene matches. CDR1 is DFQATT, CDR2 SNEGSKA, per germline (reference sequence).

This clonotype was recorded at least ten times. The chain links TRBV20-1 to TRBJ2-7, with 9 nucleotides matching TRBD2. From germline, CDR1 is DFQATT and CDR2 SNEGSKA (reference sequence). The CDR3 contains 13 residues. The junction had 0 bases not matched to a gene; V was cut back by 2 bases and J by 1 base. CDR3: CSARLAGSYEQYF. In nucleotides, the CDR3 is TGCAGTGCTAGACTAGCGGGGTCCTACGAGCAGTACTTC.

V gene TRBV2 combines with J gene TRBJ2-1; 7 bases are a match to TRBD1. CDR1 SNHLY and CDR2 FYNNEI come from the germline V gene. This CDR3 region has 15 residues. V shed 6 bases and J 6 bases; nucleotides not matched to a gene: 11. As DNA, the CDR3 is TGTGCCAGCAGGGACCCCGGGACAGACATCAATGAGCAGTTCTTC. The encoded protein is CASRDPGTDINEQFF.

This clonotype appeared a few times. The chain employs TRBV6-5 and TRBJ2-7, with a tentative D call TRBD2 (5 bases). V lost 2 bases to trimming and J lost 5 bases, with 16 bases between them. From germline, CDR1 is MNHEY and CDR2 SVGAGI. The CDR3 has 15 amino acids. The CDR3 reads CASSYLDAGVDEQYF. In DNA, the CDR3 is TGTGCCAGCAGTTACCTAGACGCCGGGGTCGACGAGCAGTACTTC.

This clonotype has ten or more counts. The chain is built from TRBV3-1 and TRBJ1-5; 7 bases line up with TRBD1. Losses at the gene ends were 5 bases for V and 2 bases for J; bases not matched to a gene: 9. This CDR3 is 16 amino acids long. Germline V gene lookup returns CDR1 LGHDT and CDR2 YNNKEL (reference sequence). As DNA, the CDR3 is TGTGCCAGCAGCAGGGCTACCGGGACAGGCAATCAGCCCCAGCATTTT. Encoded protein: CASSRATGTGNQPQHF.

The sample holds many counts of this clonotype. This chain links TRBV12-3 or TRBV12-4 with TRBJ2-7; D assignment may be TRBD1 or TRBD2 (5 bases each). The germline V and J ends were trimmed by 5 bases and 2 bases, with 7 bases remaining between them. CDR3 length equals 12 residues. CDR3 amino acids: CASSGGPYEQYF. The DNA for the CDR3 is TGTGCCAGCAGTGGGGGTCCCTACGAGCAGTACTTC.

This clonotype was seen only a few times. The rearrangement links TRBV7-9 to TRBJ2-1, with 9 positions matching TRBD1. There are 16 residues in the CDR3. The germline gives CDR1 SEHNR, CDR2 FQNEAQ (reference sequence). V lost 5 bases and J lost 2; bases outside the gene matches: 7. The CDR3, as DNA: TGTGCCAGCAGCCCCGGGGACAGGGTTACCTACAATGAGCAGTTCTTC. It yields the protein CASSPGDRVTYNEQFF.